These 12 T cell receptor beta chains were sequenced from one sample in a study of blood T cell repertoires in COVID-19. Measured with immunoSEQ multiplex PCR; TCRdb has only the in-frame clones, and not every one. The data show fewer than 60,000 clones, 70% to 85% seen once. Sequencing used peripheral blood. The source of these receptors is a man aged 60-69 years with acute or convalescent COVID-19.

V gene TRBV6-5 combines with J gene TRBJ1-1, with TRBD1 as a possible D gene (5 bases). The CDR3 spans 13 residues. Between the trimmed V and J ends, which lost 8 bases and 2 bases, there was a span of 12 bases. Germline V gene lookup returns CDR1 MNHEY and CDR2 SVGAGI. Written as DNA, the CDR3 is TGTGCCAGCCCAAAGACAGATAACACTGAAGCTTTCTTT. It codes for CASPKTDNTEAFF.

The rearrangement joins TRBV4-3 to TRBJ2-7; D ambiguous. The ends were cut back, 0 bases at V and 0 bases at J, with 9 bases in the middle. The CDR3 sequence is 15 residues long. Per germline, CDR1 LGHNA and CDR2 YSLEER. Here the CDR3 DNA reads TGCGCCAGCAGCCAAGATAGCAGCGCCTCCTACGAGCAGTACTTC. It specifies CASSQDSSASYEQYF.

CDR3 protein: CASIRGGLNYGYTF. The CDR3 DNA is TGTGCCAGCATTAGGGGGGGACTTAACTATGGCTACACCTTC. This chain connects TRBV2 to TRBJ1-2, with D perhaps TRBD1 (6 bases). Germline V CDR1 and CDR2: SNHLY, FYNNEI. V lost 7 bases to trimming and J lost 1 base, with 13 bases between them. The CDR3 length is 14 residues.

The genes are TRBV7-2 and TRBJ2-7; D may be TRBD1 (6 bases). The ends were cut back, 4 bases at V and 2 bases at J, with 9 bases in the middle. Germline V gene sequence: CDR1 SGHTA, CDR2 FQGNSA. The CDR3 runs 13 residues. The CDR3 reads CASSSDRPYEQYF. The CDR3 region has the DNA TGTGCCAGCAGCTCCGACAGGCCCTACGAGCAGTACTTC.

V and J are TRBV11-2 and TRBJ2-7; possibly TRBD1 for D (6 bases). The V end was cut by 5 bases, the J end by 0 bases, with 14 bases between. The CDR3 covers 15 residues. Germline values: CDR1 SGHAT, CDR2 FQNNGV. CDR3 loop: CASSAQTRGSYEQYF. DNA for the CDR3: TGTGCCAGCAGCGCACAGACCAGGGGCTCCTACGAGCAGTACTTC.

The table lists this clone with a count of one. The chain has TRBV7-9 and TRBJ1-4, with D possibly matching TRBD1 (6 bases). This CDR3 contains 18 residues. V was clipped by 5 bases and J by 5 bases, with 24 bases between them. CDR1 is SEHNR, CDR2 FQNEAQ, per germline (reference sequence). CDR3 residues: CASSPTLGGPYENEKLFF. CDR3 coding DNA: TGTGCCAGCAGCCCGACACTGGGGGGGCCTTATGAGAATGAAAAACTGTTTTTT.

For the CDR3, the DNA is TGTGCCAGCAGCCACCTTAAATCCGGGGGGAACGACGAGCAGTACTTC. The encoded protein is CASSHLKSGGNDEQYF. V gene TRBV3-1 (or the pseudogene TRBV3-2) combines with J gene TRBJ2-7, with 7 bases matching TRBD2. This CDR3 comprises 16 residues. Germline CDR1 LGHDT, CDR2 YNNKEL (reference sequence). Trimming at V came to 3 bases and at J to 5 bases, leaving 13 bases not matched to a gene.

The CDR3 coding sequence is TGTGCCAGCAGCCAAGTTGGGGACAGCTATGGCTACACCTTC. Residues: CASSQVGDSYGYTF. V usage is TRBV14 and J usage is TRBJ1-2; 7 bases line up with TRBD1. There are 14 residues in the CDR3. Germline V gene data show CDR1 as SGHDN and CDR2 as FVKESK. The J segment lost 4 bases and the V segment lost 1 base, leaving 3 bases of the junction unmatched.

The chain recombines TRBV29-1 with TRBJ1-1; D perhaps matches TRBD1 (5 bases). The V gene lost 3 bases and the J gene lost 4 bases, with 9 bases spanning the gap. There are 12 residues in the CDR3. The germline V gene encodes CDR1 SQVTM and CDR2 ANQGSEA. CDR3 DNA sequence: TGCAGCGTTGAGTGGGGGGGCACTGAAGCTTTCTTT. Protein: CSVEWGGTEAFF.

This clone was seen just once. The chain uses TRBV3-1 (or the pseudogene TRBV3-2) and TRBJ2-1, with D unclear. The CDR3 has 13 residues. Trimming left V 0 bases short and J 7 bases short, with 7 bases between. Germline V CDR1 and CDR2: LGHDT, YNNKEL (reference sequence). This chain's CDR3 is CASSQDFGNEQFF. The CDR3 bases are TGTGCCAGCAGCCAAGATTTCGGGAATGAGCAGTTCTTC.

This clone was seen at least ten times. The V and J genes are TRBV10-3 and TRBJ1-6; possible D gene TRBD1, 5 bases. CDR3 length equals 14 residues. Germline V gene data show CDR1 as ENHRY and CDR2 as SYGVKD. The germline V and J ends were trimmed by 5 bases and 8 bases, with 13 bases remaining between them. In DNA, the CDR3 is TGTGCCATCAGTTTCCAGGGATGGGATTCACCCCTCCACTTT. It translates to CAISFQGWDSPLHF.

The chain uses TRBV5-1 and TRBJ2-1; 13 bases match TRBD2. The CDR3 loop spans 14 amino acids. With V trimmed by 5 bases and J by 10 bases, 6 bases remained unmatched. The V gene's germline CDR1 is SGHRS and CDR2 YFSETQ. The CDR3 is CASSSGLAGDEQFF. In nucleotides, the CDR3 is TGCGCCAGCAGTTCCGGACTAGCGGGGGACGAGCAGTTCTTC. Supplemented by reference TRBV5-1 and TRBJ2-1, the full variable domain reads KAGVTQTPRYLIKTRGQQVTLSCSPISGHRSVSWYQQTPGQGLQFLFEYFSETQRNKGNFPGRFSGRQFSNSRSEMNVSTLELGDSALYLCASSSGLAGDEQFFGPGTRLTVL.